This passage covers 2 T cell receptor beta chains from one sample sequenced in a study of T cells in Graves' hyperthyroidism and ophthalmopathy. What was amplified from RNA transcripts were TCR beta CDR3 regions. Initially, a first-round RT-PCR of the TCR CDR3 employed the HTBI primer set. TCRdb re-called the multiplex PCR reads through MiXCR, storing one row per CDR3 protein. The table includes around 380,000 distinct CDR3 sequences, roughly 14% detected once. The specimen sequenced was blood. These receptors came from a man aged 30-40 years with Graves' hyperthyroidism that later progressed to Graves' ophthalmopathy.

This clonotype was counted ten times or more. The J gene is TRBJ2-5, the V gene TRBV28; D is undetermined. V lost 3 bases to trimming and J lost 4 bases, with 12 bases between them. The CDR3 is made up of 14 amino acids. Per the germline V gene, CDR1 is MDHEN and CDR2 is SYDVKM. The CDR3: CASSFPGSRETQYF. The CDR3, as DNA: TGTGCCAGCAGTTTCCCCGGGTCCAGAGAGACCCAGTACTTC.

Regarding this clonotype: A much more abundant neighbour one base away suggests this may be a read error. As the CDR3 is not closed by the conserved phenylalanine or tryptophan, this likely results from a read error. The V call is TRBV28, the J call TRBJ1-1; D perhaps matches TRBD1 (5 bases). V was pared by 6 bases and J by 10 bases, with 18 bases between. This CDR3 has 13 amino acids. Germline V gives CDR1 MDHEN, CDR2 SYDVKM. The CDR3 DNA reads TGTGCCAGCAGCCAGACCCCCGGGGCTGGAGCTTTCCTT. This encodes CASSQTPGAGAFL.